What follows are 19 T cell receptor beta chains derived from one specimen sequenced in a study of T cell repertoires in cytomegalovirus infection. TCRdb fed the reads into MiXCR, producing one record per CDR3 protein. The sample has 85,000 to 120,000 distinct CDR3 sequences; about 17% are singletons. The sequencing sample was made of PBMCs. Source of these receptors: a human donor in good health (CMV status not recorded). Some clones in this sample may be carry-over from other donors' samples.

This clonotype came up a few times. The chain couples TRBV12-3 or TRBV12-4 to TRBJ2-2; D gene uncertain. The CDR3 is made up of 14 amino acids. Trimming removed 3 bases from V and 6 bases from J, with 11 bases in between. In DNA, the CDR3 is TGTGCCAGCAGTTTTAGGGTTAGGGCCGGGGAGCTGTTTTTT. Encoded protein: CASSFRVRAGELFF.

This clonotype was counted only a few times. The chain employs TRBV20-1 and TRBJ1-1; D is undetermined. Trimming shortened V by 3 bases and J by 5 bases, and 16 bases separated the two germline ends. This CDR3 is 14 amino acids long. The V gene's germline CDR1 is DFQATT and CDR2 SNEGSKA (reference sequence). The CDR3 protein is CSARSSGSSTEAFF. In DNA form, the CDR3 reads TGCAGTGCTAGGTCTTCCGGGAGTAGTACTGAAGCTTTCTTT.

This clonotype was observed a handful of times. The chain joins TRBV2 to TRBJ2-6, with D hard to call. Trimming removed 1 base from V and 0 bases from J, with 1 base in between. Per germline, CDR1 SNHLY and CDR2 FYNNEI. This CDR3 comprises 14 residues. CDR3 nucleotide sequence: TGTGCCAGCAGTGAAGACTCTGGGGCCAACGTCCTGACTTTC. Translation: CASSEDSGANVLTF. Combining the CDR3 with reference TRBV2 and TRBJ2-6 gives the whole variable domain EPEVTQTPSHQVTQMGQEVILRCVPISNHLYFYWYRQILGQKVEFLVSFYNNEISEKSEIFDDQFSVERPDGSNFTLKIRSTKLEDSAMYFCASSEDSGANVLTFGAGSRLTVL.

This clonotype appeared many times. The chain combines TRBV7-2 with TRBJ2-7, with D perhaps matching TRBD2 (7 bases). Germline-derived CDR1 and CDR2 are SGHTA and FQGNSA. There are 13 residues in the CDR3. V lost 5 bases, J lost 1 base, and 9 bases lay in between. The CDR3: CASSGGASYEQYF. CDR3 DNA sequence: TGTGCCAGCAGCGGGGGGGCGTCCTACGAGCAGTACTTC.

Only a few counts were recorded for this clonotype. V and J are TRBV29-1 and TRBJ2-3; no definite D call. V dropped 4 bases and J dropped 4 bases, with 15 bases sitting between them. The CDR3 has 14 amino acids. Germline CDR1 SQVTM, CDR2 ANQGSEA. The CDR3, as DNA: TGCAGCGTTGGTGGGGAAGTTGTCCCAGATACGCAGTATTTT. It encodes CSVGGEVVPDTQYF.

The rearrangement joins TRBV5-8 to TRBJ2-6; D is perhaps TRBD1 (6 bases). Germline V gene data show CDR1 as SGHTS and CDR2 as YDEGEE. The length of the CDR3 is 16 residues. The V end was cut by 3 bases, the J end by 2 bases, with 12 bases between. CDR3 bases: TGTGCCAGCAGCTCCCAGCGGACAGCTGGGGCCAACGTCCTGACTTTC. Its protein product is CASSSQRTAGANVLTF.

This clonotype was recorded at least ten times. The chain links TRBV28 to TRBJ1-1; TRBD1 might be the D (6 bases). This CDR3 comprises 13 residues. Trimming cost V 5 bases and J 4 bases, with 11 bases left between them. Germline CDR1 and CDR2: MDHEN and SYDVKM. The CDR3 region has the DNA TGTGCCAGCAGTCCAGGGGTGGGCACTGAAGCTTTCTTT. Protein sequence: CASSPGVGTEAFF. Supplemented by reference TRBV28 and TRBJ1-1, the full variable domain reads DVKVTQSSRYLVKRTGEKVFLECVQDMDHENMFWYRQDPGLGLRLIYFSYDVKMKEKGDIPEGYSVSREKKERFSLILESASTNQTSMYLCASSPGVGTEAFFGQGTRLTVV.

This clonotype was seen repeatedly, ten times or more. This rearrangement joins TRBV7-2 to TRBJ2-7, with 10 bases identical to TRBD2. The CDR3 covers 15 residues. Trimming at V came to 5 bases and at J to 1 base, leaving 5 bases not matched to a gene. Germline values: CDR1 SGHTA, CDR2 FQGNSA. The DNA of the CDR3 is TGTGCCAGCAGCCGGGGACTAGCGAGGTCCTACGAGCAGTACTTC. Translation: CASSRGLARSYEQYF.

This clonotype was seen at least ten times. V gene TRBV4-3 combines with J gene TRBJ2-2; D gene ambiguous. The V and J ends lost 4 bases and 5 bases respectively, with 11 bases between them. In germline, CDR1 is LGHNA, CDR2 YSLEER. CDR3 size: 14 residues. The CDR3 sequence is CASSLSPATGELFF. For the CDR3, the DNA is TGCGCCAGCAGCCTATCCCCAGCAACCGGGGAGCTGTTTTTT.

This clonotype showed up many times. This chain links TRBV7-2 with TRBJ1-2; 10 bases map to TRBD1. V dropped 1 base and J dropped 6; count of bases not matched to a gene: 5. The CDR3 is made up of 15 amino acids. Germline lookup yields CDR1 SGHTA and CDR2 FQGNSA. CDR3 loop: CASSLVGQGVHGYTF. CDR3 sequence (DNA): TGTGCCAGCAGCTTAGTAGGACAGGGGGTACATGGCTACACCTTC.

This clonotype has ten or more counts. This chain links TRBV6-5 with TRBJ1-5; TRBD1 matches at 10 bases. Germline loops: CDR1 MNHEY, CDR2 SVGAGI. The CDR3 contains 15 residues. V dropped 4 bases and J dropped 4; count of bases not matched to a gene: 4. For the CDR3, the DNA is TGTGCCAGCAGTTTGGACAGGGGGAGTAATCAGCCCCAGCATTTT. Residues: CASSLDRGSNQPQHF.

The sample holds a few counts of this clonotype. The chain combines TRBV7-3 with TRBJ2-1; D unresolved. The V and J ends lost 5 bases and 6 bases respectively, with 11 bases between them. CDR3 length: 13 residues. Germline V CDR1 and CDR2: SGHTA, FQGTGA. This CDR3 reads CASSPTYPNEQFF. The CDR3 DNA sequence: TGTGCCAGCAGCCCGACTTATCCCAATGAGCAGTTCTTC.

J is TRBJ2-5 and V is TRBV29-1, with D possibly TRBD1 on 5 matching bases. With 7 bases removed from V and 4 bases from J, the gap between germline ends came to 10 bases. Germline values: CDR1 SQVTM, CDR2 ANQGSEA. There are 11 residues in the CDR3. CDR3 region: CSAAQGETQYF. The CDR3 nucleotides read TGCAGCGCTGCTCAGGGAGAGACCCAGTACTTC. The entire variable domain, with the rest obtained from reference TRBV29-1 and TRBJ2-5, is as follows: SAVISQKPSRDICQRGTSLTIQCQVDSQVTMMFWYRQQPGQSLTLIATANQGSEATYESGFVIDKFPISRPNLTFSTLTVSNMSPEDSSIYLCSAAQGETQYFGPGTRLLVL.

V is TRBV28 and J is TRBJ2-7, with D possibly TRBD1 on 7 matching bases. The germline CDR1 and CDR2 sequences are MDHEN and SYDVKM. The V end lost 2 bases, the J end lost 1 base, and 15 bases lay between the germline ends. This CDR3 is 16 amino acids long. The CDR3 reads CASSLHVEGASYEQYF. The CDR3 DNA sequence: TGTGCCAGCAGTTTACATGTGGAGGGGGCGTCCTACGAGCAGTACTTC. The full variable domain, its missing parts supplied by reference TRBV28 and TRBJ2-7, is DVKVTQSSRYLVKRTGEKVFLECVQDMDHENMFWYRQDPGLGLRLIYFSYDVKMKEKGDIPEGYSVSREKKERFSLILESASTNQTSMYLCASSLHVEGASYEQYFGPGTRLTVT.

This clonotype was counted a few times. V gene TRBV6-2 or TRBV6-3 combines with J gene TRBJ1-2; TRBD1 might be the D (6 bases). CDR3 size: 16 residues. Trimming removed 4 bases from V and 8 bases from J, with 23 bases in between. Per germline, CDR1 MNHEY and CDR2 SVGEGT. In nucleotides, the CDR3 is TGTGCCAGCAGTTCCCCGGGACACTTTGCAACGGGCGGCTACACCTTC. It specifies CASSSPGHFATGGYTF.

This clonotype came up many times. The chain recombines TRBV7-6 with TRBJ2-6, with a possible D match to TRBD1 (5 bases). Trimming pared 11 bases from V and 0 bases from J, leaving 8 bases between. This CDR3 has 13 amino acids. Germline lookup yields CDR1 SGHVS and CDR2 FNYEAQ. The CDR3 region is CAGTGSGANVLTF. Here the CDR3 DNA reads TGTGCCGGAACAGGCTCTGGGGCCAACGTCCTGACTTTC. The full variable domain, with the rest looked up from reference TRBV7-6 and TRBJ2-6, is GAGVSQSPRYKVTKRGQDVALRCDPISGHVSLYWYRQALGQGPEFLTYFNYEAQQDKSGLPNDRFSAERPEGSISTLTIQRTEQRDSAMYRCAGTGSGANVLTFGAGSRLTVL.

This clonotype has just a few counts. The V gene is TRBV19, the J gene TRBJ2-7; TRBD2 agrees at 8 bases. The ends lost 8 bases at V and 3 bases at J; junction bases unmatched: 6. The CDR3 is 13 amino acids. Germline loops: CDR1 LNHDA, CDR2 SQIVND (reference sequence). The DNA for the CDR3 is TGTGCCAGTTCGGGGGGGCGCAGCTACGAGCAGTACTTC. Translation: CASSGGRSYEQYF.

This clonotype has only a few counts. The V gene is TRBV12-5, the J gene TRBJ2-5; 7 bases map to TRBD2. After removal of 0 bases from V and 3 bases from J, the junction contained 7 bases not matched to a gene. Germline V gene data show CDR1 as LGHNT and CDR2 as FRNRAP. The CDR3 is 16 amino acids. The CDR3 spells CASGLVYDRGEETQYF. Here the CDR3 DNA reads TGTGCTAGTGGTTTGGTATATGACCGGGGGGAAGAGACCCAGTACTTC.

In this sample, this clonotype turned up many times. This rearrangement joins TRBV6-2 or TRBV6-3 to TRBJ2-4, with D possibly matching TRBD1 (5 bases). This CDR3 is 17 amino acids long. Per the germline V gene, CDR1 is MNHEY and CDR2 is SVGEGT. V dropped 4 bases and J dropped 0 bases, with 16 bases sitting between them. The CDR3 DNA follows: TGTGCCAGCAGTTCGCGACAGACAGACTTAGCCAAAAACATTCAGTACTTC. Its translation: CASSSRQTDLAKNIQYF.